Below are 29 T cell receptor beta chains sequenced from a single sample in a study of blood T cells in healthy people across ages. The authors ran a second PCR of roughly 6 to 12 cycles using a sample-barcoded 5' primer and a J-beta primer mix. MiXCR, run by TCRdb on the 5' RACE reads, gives a single entry per CDR3 protein. The table includes more than 1,000,000 distinct CDR3 sequences, roughly 24% detected once. These data were likewise used in another study, on T cells of mothers and their children.

Sequencing was performed on blood. Every receptor here comes from a girl aged 2 to 9 in good health.

V is TRBV27 and J is TRBJ2-1; D ambiguous. The J call is doubtful: the DNA matches TRBJ2-7 better. Germline loops: CDR1 MNHEY, CDR2 SMNVEV (reference sequence). This CDR3 has 14 amino acids. The CDR3 DNA reads TGTGCCAGCAGGCTGAATACCGATGGCTACGAGCAGTACTTC. Translating it yields CASRLNTDGYEQYF.

This clonotype was seen more than once but under ten times. J is TRBJ2-3 and V is TRBV19; weak D call: TRBD1 (6 bases). V shed 11 bases and J shed 4 bases, with 22 bases lying between them. Germline CDR1 and CDR2: LNHDA and SQIVND (reference sequence). The CDR3 sequence is 15 residues long. The CDR3 region is CASSPRDTYPDTQYF. CDR3 nucleotides: TGTGCCTCCTCTCCGAGGGACACTTATCCAGATACGCAGTATTTT. Together with reference TRBV19 and TRBJ2-3, the CDR3 gives the full variable domain: DGGITQSPKYLFRKEGQNVTLSCEQNLNHDAMYWYRQDPGQGLRLIYYSQIVNDFQKGDIAEGYSVSREKKESFPLTVTSAQKNPTAFYLCASSPRDTYPDTQYFGPGTRLTVL.

This clonotype was detected only a few times. V and J are TRBV6-6 and TRBJ1-1; possible D gene TRBD1, 6 bases. The CDR3 totals 16 residues. V lost 2 bases and J 1 base, leaving 14 bases between the germline ends. Germline CDR1 MNHNY, CDR2 SVGAGI (reference sequence). This CDR3 is CASSYGPTGANTEAFF. CDR3 sequence (DNA): TGTGCCAGCAGTTACGGTCCTACGGGGGCGAACACTGAAGCTTTCTTT.

This clonotype was observed a few times. This chain connects TRBV13 to TRBJ2-5; possible D gene TRBD1, 6 bases. The CDR3 is made up of 15 amino acids. V gave up 4 bases and J gave up 3 bases, with 15 bases separating them. Per the germline V gene, CDR1 is PRHDT and CDR2 is FYEKMQ (reference sequence). In nucleotides, the CDR3 is TGTGCCAGCAGCTCCCAGGACAGAAACGAAGAGACCCAGTACTTC. Protein: CASSSQDRNEETQYF.

This clonotype was seen more than once but under ten times. The chain carries TRBV29-1 and TRBJ1-2, with 12 positions matching TRBD1. The CDR3 length is 16 residues. CDR1 and CDR2 (germline): SQVTM, ANQGSEA. V was clipped by 2 bases and J by 8 bases; unmatched bases: 12. The DNA for the CDR3 is TGCAGCGTTGAATTACCGGGACAGGGGGCGACGTGGGGCTACACCTTC. This codes for CSVELPGQGATWGYTF.

This clonotype has just a few counts. V usage is TRBV29-1 and J usage is TRBJ2-7, with TRBD1 matching over 8 bases. CDR3 length equals 13 residues. V dropped 4 bases and J dropped 5; count of bases not matched to a gene: 7. Looked up from germline, CDR1 is SQVTM and CDR2 is ANQGSEA. This CDR3 is CSVGARGLDEQYF. The CDR3 nucleotides are TGCAGCGTTGGGGCCAGGGGGCTTGACGAGCAGTACTTC.

This chain uses TRBV29-1 with TRBJ2-4, with 7 bases aligning to TRBD1. Germline V gene sequence: CDR1 SQVTM, CDR2 ANQGSEA. With V trimmed by 2 bases and J by 5 bases, 3 bases remained unmatched. The CDR3 extends over 13 amino acids. CDR3 sequence (DNA): TGCAGCGTTGAACTGCAGGGGGAAAACATTCAGTACTTC. It yields the protein CSVELQGENIQYF.

The gene calls are TRBV9 and TRBJ2-5, with 9 bases fitting TRBD1. The DNA end is a closer match to TRBJ2-1, so the J assignment may be wrong. Germline lookup yields CDR1 SGDLS and CDR2 YYNGEE. The CDR3 consists of 15 residues. DNA of the CDR3: TGTGCCAGCAGCGTGGGGGGACAGGGTATGGGGGAGCAGTTCTTC. As protein: CASSVGGQGMGEQFF.

This clonotype has just one count. V and J are TRBV11-2 and TRBJ2-2; the D is unclear. Germline CDR1 SGHAT, CDR2 FQNNGV. Trimming pared 1 base from V and 5 bases from J, leaving 17 bases between. This CDR3 is built from 17 residues. The DNA for the CDR3 is TGTGCCAGCAGCTTAGTATGGTTGCAGCCTTTTACCGGGGAGCTGTTTTTT. Its protein product is CASSLVWLQPFTGELFF.

The chain recombines TRBV12-3 or TRBV12-4 with TRBJ2-7; the match to TRBD2 covers 12 bases. Trimming cost V 5 bases and J 7 bases; bases outside gene matches: 9. The CDR3 sequence is 15 residues long. Here the CDR3 reads CASSPTSGRRGEQYF. The CDR3, as DNA: TGTGCCAGCAGTCCGACTAGCGGGAGACGTGGTGAGCAGTACTTC.

This rearrangement joins TRBV3-1 to TRBJ2-1; D possibly corresponds to TRBD2 (5 bases). The CDR3 length is 14 residues. The V end lost 8 bases, the J end lost 7 bases, and 18 bases lay between the germline ends. Germline-derived CDR1 and CDR2 are LGHDT and YNNKEL (reference sequence). CDR3 DNA sequence: TGTGCCAGCGAAAAGCGGTGGGAAGGGAATGAGCAGTTCTTC. Amino acid sequence: CASEKRWEGNEQFF.

This rearrangement joins TRBV4-3 to TRBJ2-3; 8 bases agree with TRBD2. Looked up from germline, CDR1 is LGHNA and CDR2 is YSLEER. V lost 4 bases to trimming and J lost 4 bases; unmatched junction nucleotides: 10. The CDR3 is 16 amino acids. CDR3 nucleotides: TGCGCCAGCAGCCCTTCGAGTACAGCGGGGGCAGATACGCAGTATTTT. Its translation: CASSPSSTAGADTQYF.

The chain is built from TRBV12-3 or TRBV12-4 and TRBJ1-2; TRBD1 aligns across 8 bases. This CDR3 spans 13 amino acids. Trimming at V came to 6 bases and at J to 4 bases, leaving 4 bases not matched to a gene. Written as DNA, the CDR3 is TGTGCCAGCAGACCAGACAGGGGCTATGGCTACACCTTC. It codes for CASRPDRGYGYTF.

This clonotype was seen a few times. The gene calls are TRBV28 and TRBJ2-7; D is ambiguous. Germline loops: CDR1 MDHEN, CDR2 SYDVKM. The CDR3 consists of 13 residues. The V end lost 1 base, the J end lost 6 bases, and 10 bases lay between the germline ends. Here the CDR3 DNA reads TGTGCCAGCAGTTTATTTCGGATACCCGAGCAGTACTTC. Amino acids: CASSLFRIPEQYF. Full variable domain (remainder filled in from reference TRBV28 and TRBJ2-7): DVKVTQSSRYLVKRTGEKVFLECVQDMDHENMFWYRQDPGLGLRLIYFSYDVKMKEKGDIPEGYSVSREKKERFSLILESASTNQTSMYLCASSLFRIPEQYFGPGTRLTVT.

The chain links TRBV11-2 to TRBJ2-5; 9 bases match TRBD2. CDR3 length: 20 amino acids. J lost 5 bases, V lost 2 bases, and 21 bases had no gene match. In germline, CDR1 is SGHAT, CDR2 FQNNGV. The CDR3 nucleotides read TGTGCCAGCAGCTTAAGGTGGCTACAGAAACTTGGGACTAGCAAGGAGACCCAGTACTTC. Translating gives CASSLRWLQKLGTSKETQYF.

V is TRBV4-1 and J is TRBJ1-4; D is unclear. V was clipped by 1 base and J by 10 bases, with 7 bases between them. The CDR3 spans 12 residues. Germline loops: CDR1 MGHRA, CDR2 YSYEKL. The CDR3 sequence is CASSQGNRKLFF. As DNA, the CDR3 is TGCGCCAGCAGCCAAGGTAACCGAAAACTGTTTTTT.

This clonotype was recorded a few times. This rearrangement joins TRBV12-3 or TRBV12-4 to TRBJ1-1; unclear D gene. V was shortened by 8 bases and J by 0 bases, with 13 bases between the two germline ends. This CDR3 spans 14 amino acids. For the CDR3, the DNA is TGTGCCAGCCCAATCGGGCAGATGAACACTGAAGCTTTCTTT. This translates into CASPIGQMNTEAFF.

This clonotype was counted between two and nine times. The chain uses TRBV27 and TRBJ2-5; D might be TRBD1 or TRBD2, each matching 5 bases. TRBJ2-1 explains the end of the DNA better; the J call may be wrong. The CDR3 is 13 residues long. The V gene's germline CDR1 is MNHEY and CDR2 SMNVEV (reference sequence). This chain's CDR3 is CASRGVSAREQFF. For the CDR3, the DNA is TGTGCCAGCAGGGGGGTTTCAGCAAGGGAGCAGTTCTTC.

For this clonotype: A read error may account for a junction end that differs from germline. The CDR3 here is CSVEEQGLRGYTF. The CDR3 region has the DNA TGCAGCGTAGAAGAGCAGGGGCTACGGGGCTACACCTTC. This chain connects TRBV29-1 to TRBJ1-2, with a weak D call TRBD1 (6 bases). CDR1 and CDR2 from the germline V gene are SQVTM and ANQGSEA. The CDR3 is made up of 13 amino acids.

In this sample, this clonotype turned up a few times. The chain couples TRBV29-1 to TRBJ2-3; no clear D. V was shortened by 2 bases and J by 2 bases, with 11 bases between the two germline ends. Germline V gene lookup returns CDR1 SQVTM and CDR2 ANQGSEA. The CDR3 extends over 14 amino acids. In DNA form, the CDR3 reads TGCAGCGTTGAATCGGCGGAAGCCACAGATACGCAGTATTTT. Translation: CSVESAEATDTQYF.

The V and J genes are TRBV28 and TRBJ2-7; TRBD1 matches at 10 bases. The CDR3 consists of 16 residues. The junction had 11 bases not matched to a gene; V was cut back by 7 bases and J by 2 bases. Germline V gene data show CDR1 as MDHEN and CDR2 as SYDVKM. CDR3: CASTTHGGQGTYEQYF. The CDR3 DNA is TGTGCCAGCACGACCCACGGGGGACAGGGGACCTACGAGCAGTACTTC.

This clonotype has only a few counts. The chain recombines TRBV5-6 with TRBJ2-3, with D possibly TRBD2 on 6 matching bases. The CDR3 has 16 residues. Germline CDR1 SGHDT, CDR2 YYEEEE. V lost 0 bases to trimming and J lost 3 bases, with 14 bases between them. As DNA, the CDR3 is TGTGCCAGCAGCTTGGGTTTTGCGGGACCAACAGATACGCAGTATTTT. Residues: CASSLGFAGPTDTQYF. Using reference TRBV5-6 and TRBJ2-3 for the parts outside the CDR3, the full variable domain is DAGVTQSPTHLIKTRGQQVTLRCSPKSGHDTVSWYQQALGQGPQFIFQYYEEEERQRGNFPDRFSGHQFPNYSSELNVNALLLGDSALYLCASSLGFAGPTDTQYFGPGTRLTVL.

This sequence joins TRBV12-3 or TRBV12-4 and TRBJ2-5; D might be TRBD2 (5 bases). Trimming pared 6 bases from V and 5 bases from J, leaving 19 bases between. This CDR3 comprises 15 residues. The CDR3 reads CASSSGSDMGETQYF. The CDR3 DNA reads TGTGCCAGCAGCTCGGGTAGCGACATGGGGGAGACCCAGTACTTC.

This sequence joins TRBV12-3 or TRBV12-4 and TRBJ2-1; D is uncertain. V was clipped by 5 bases and J by 3 bases, with 5 bases between them. This CDR3 region has 12 residues. The CDR3 protein is CASSHDYNEQFF. The CDR3, as DNA: TGTGCCAGCAGTCATGACTACAATGAGCAGTTCTTC.

This sequence joins TRBV15 and TRBJ2-1; weak D call: TRBD1 (5 bases). The end of the DNA is better explained by TRBJ2-5, so the J call may be wrong. Germline V gives CDR1 LNHNV, CDR2 YYDKDF (reference sequence). The CDR3 is made up of 13 amino acids. CDR3 residues: CATSGQGGETQYF. The CDR3, as DNA: TGTGCCACCAGCGGTCAGGGTGGAGAGACCCAGTACTTC.

The chain carries TRBV3-1 and TRBJ2-5, with 9 bases lining up with TRBD1. V lost 1 base and J lost 2; bases outside the gene matches: 5. The CDR3 length is 16 residues. CDR1 is LGHDT and CDR2 is YNNKEL in the germline V gene (reference sequence). The CDR3 region is CASSQVVTGGQETQYF. Written as DNA, the CDR3 is TGTGCCAGCAGCCAAGTTGTGACAGGGGGTCAAGAGACCCAGTACTTC.

The chain recombines TRBV7-9 with TRBJ1-1; 7 bases align to TRBD1. This CDR3 is built from 15 residues. The trim removed 2 bases at V and 1 base at J, leaving 4 bases unmatched. Germline CDR1 reads SEHNR; CDR2 reads FQNEAQ (reference sequence). The CDR3 spells CASSLTGVANTEAFF. Written as DNA, the CDR3 is TGTGCCAGCAGCTTAACAGGGGTCGCGAACACTGAAGCTTTCTTT.

The chain is built from TRBV5-1 and TRBJ2-5, with TRBD1 identical over 9 bases. The DNA matches TRBJ2-7 better at its end, which makes the J call doubtful. CDR1 is SGHRS, CDR2 YFSETQ, per germline. CDR3 length: 14 residues. The CDR3 bases are TGCGCCAGCAGCCGGACAGGGGAGATCTACGAGCAGTACTTC. Its translation: CASSRTGEIYEQYF.

The rearrangement links TRBV20-1 to TRBJ2-5; tentatively, D is TRBD2 (6 bases). Deletions cut 6 bases from V and 2 bases from J, with 19 bases between. In germline, CDR1 is DFQATT, CDR2 SNEGSKA (reference sequence). This CDR3 comprises 15 residues. DNA of the CDR3: TGCAGTGCGATCCCGGACTACCACAGTCAAGAGACCCAGTACTTC. The encoded protein is CSAIPDYHSQETQYF.